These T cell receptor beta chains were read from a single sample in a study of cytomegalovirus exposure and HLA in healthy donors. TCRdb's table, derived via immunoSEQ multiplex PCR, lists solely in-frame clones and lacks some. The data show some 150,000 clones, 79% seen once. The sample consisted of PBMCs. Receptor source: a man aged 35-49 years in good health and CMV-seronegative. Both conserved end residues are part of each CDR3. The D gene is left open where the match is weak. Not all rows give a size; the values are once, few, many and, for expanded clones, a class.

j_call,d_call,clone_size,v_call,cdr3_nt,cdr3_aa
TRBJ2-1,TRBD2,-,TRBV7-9,TGTGCCAGCAGCGTGGGGACTAGCGGGGCCACCTACAATGAGCAGTTCTTC,CASSVGTSGATYNEQFF
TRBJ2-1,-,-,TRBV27,TGTGCCAGCAGTTTAGGTACCGGCCGGACTGAGTCCAATGAGCAGTTCTTC,CASSLGTGRTESNEQFF
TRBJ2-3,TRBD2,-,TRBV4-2,TGTGCCAGCAGCCCTGCTAGCGGAAGCACAGATACGCAGTATTTT,CASSPASGSTDTQYF
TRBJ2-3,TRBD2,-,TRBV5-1,TGCGCCAGCAGCTTCCTTAGCGGGAGGGCAGATACGCAGTATTTT,CASSFLSGRADTQYF
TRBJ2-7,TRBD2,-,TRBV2,TGTGCCAGCAGTGGCCCCGGGACTAGCGGGAGGGGCTCCTACGAGCAGTACTTC,CASSGPGTSGRGSYEQYF
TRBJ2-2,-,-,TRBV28,TGTGCCAGCGGCTCCGGGAGCCGGAGTACCGGGGAGCTGTTTTTT,CASGSGSRSTGELFF
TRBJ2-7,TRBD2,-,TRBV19,TGTGCCAGTAGTACGACTAGCGGTAGCTCCTACGAGCAGTACTTC,CASSTTSGSSYEQYF
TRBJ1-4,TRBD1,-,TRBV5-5,TGTGCCAGCAGCCTCTACCCCGGGACAGGGTTGGAAAAACTGTTTTTT,CASSLYPGTGLEKLFF
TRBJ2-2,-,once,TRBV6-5,TGTGCCAGCGTTGAGGGACTGGTCGCCGGGGAGCTGTTTTTT,CASVEGLVAGELFF
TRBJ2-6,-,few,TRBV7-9,TGTTCCAGCAGCTCGGGGGAACTGCGCTCTGGGGCCAACGTCCTGACTTTC,CSSSSGELRSGANVLTF
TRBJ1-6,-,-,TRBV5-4,TGTGCCAGCAGCTTAGAGAGCTCCTATAATTCACCCCTCCACTTT,CASSLESSYNSPLHF
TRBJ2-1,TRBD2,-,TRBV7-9,TGTGCCACCTCCGTGTTTAGCGGGACTAGCAATGAGCAGTTCTTC,CATSVFSGTSNEQFF
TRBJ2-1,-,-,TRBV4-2,TGTGCCAGCAGCCAGGCCCCGGGTAACACTTACAATGAGCAGTTCTTC,CASSQAPGNTYNEQFF
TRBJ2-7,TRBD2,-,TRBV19,TGTGCCAGTAGTAATGGTCTAGCGGACTACGAGCAGTACTTC,CASSNGLADYEQYF
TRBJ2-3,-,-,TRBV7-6,TGTGCCAGCAGCTCCGGGCTAGCCAGTAGAGATACGCAGTATTTT,CASSSGLASRDTQYF
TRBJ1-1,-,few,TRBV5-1,TGCGCCAGCAGCCTAAGGCCAGGGGACACTGAAGCTTTCTTT,CASSLRPGDTEAFF
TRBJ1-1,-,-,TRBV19,TGTGCCAGTAGCCGAAATACAGGGAACACTGAAGCTTTCTTT,CASSRNTGNTEAFF
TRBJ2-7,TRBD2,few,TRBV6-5,TGTGCCAGCACCTACTCACTAGCGGCTTCCTACGAGCAGTACTTC,CASTYSLAASYEQYF
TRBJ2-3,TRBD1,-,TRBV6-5,TGTGCCAGCACGACTACCCCTCAGGGGGCGCAGTATTTT,CASTTTPQGAQYF
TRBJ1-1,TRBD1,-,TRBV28,TGTGCCAGCAGCCGAACAGGGGAGAACACTGAAGCTTTCTTT,CASSRTGENTEAFF
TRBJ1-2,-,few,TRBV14,TGTGCCAGCAGGCCAACAGGGAACTATGGCTACACCTTC,CASRPTGNYGYTF
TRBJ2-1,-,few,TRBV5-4,TGTGCCAGCACGGACAGAAACTACAATGAGCAGTTCTTC,CASTDRNYNEQFF
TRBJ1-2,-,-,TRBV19,TGTGCCTGCTACTCTGGAGGGATCCCTGCCTATGGCTACACCTTC,CACYSGGIPAYGYTF
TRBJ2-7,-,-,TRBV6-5,TGTGCCAGCATAATTAGAATCCCTCACGAGCAGTACTTC,CASIIRIPHEQYF
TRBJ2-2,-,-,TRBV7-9,TGTTCCAGCAGCCCTGTGGAGCTGTTTTTT,CSSSPVELFF
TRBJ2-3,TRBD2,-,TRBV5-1,TGCGCCAGCAGAACTAGCGGGAGAGGAGCCACAGATACGCAGTATTTT,CASRTSGRGATDTQYF
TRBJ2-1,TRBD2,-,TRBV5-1,TGCGCCAGCCGGCAGACTAGCGGGAGTTCTGAGCAGTTCTTC,CASRQTSGSSEQFF
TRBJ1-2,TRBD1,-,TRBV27,TGTGCCAGCAGTTTATCGACAGGGGCCTATGGCTACACCTTC,CASSLSTGAYGYTF
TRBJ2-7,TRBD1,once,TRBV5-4,TGTGCCAGCAGCTTTGTTGCCGACAGGGACCACGAGCAGTACTTC,CASSFVADRDHEQYF
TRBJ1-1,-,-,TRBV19,TGTGCCAGTGGCGGGACTCTGGTTGGGGAGGACACTGAAGCTTTCTTT,CASGGTLVGEDTEAFF
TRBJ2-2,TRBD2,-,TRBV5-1,TGCGCCAGCAGCTTGGCCGGGACTAGCCTGAACACCGGGGAGCTGTTTTTT,CASSLAGTSLNTGELFF
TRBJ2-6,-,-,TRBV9,TGTGCCAGCAGCGTAGAGTGGGCCTCTGGGGCCAACGTCCTGACTTTC,CASSVEWASGANVLTF
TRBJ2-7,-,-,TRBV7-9,TGTGCCAGCAGCCCACTAGCCCACTCCTACGAGCAGTACTTC,CASSPLAHSYEQYF
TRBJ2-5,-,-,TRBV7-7,TGTGCTAGCAGCTTAGCCGGACTCCCCCAAGAGACCCAGTACTTC,CASSLAGLPQETQYF
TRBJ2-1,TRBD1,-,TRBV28,TGTGCCAGCAGTCCAAGCTCACAGGGGGCGGATGAGCAGTTCTTC,CASSPSSQGADEQFF
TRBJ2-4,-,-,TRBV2,TGTGCCAGCATGCGGGACTTAAAAAACATTCAGTACTTC,CASMRDLKNIQYF
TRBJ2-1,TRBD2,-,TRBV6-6,TGTGCCAGCAGTTTTGCGGGAGTCTCCAATGAGCAGTTCTTC,CASSFAGVSNEQFF
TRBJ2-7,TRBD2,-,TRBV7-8,TGTGCCAGCAGCTCCCTCGACGGGACTAGCAGCGCCTACGAGCAGTACTTC,CASSSLDGTSSAYEQYF
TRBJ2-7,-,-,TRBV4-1,TGCGCCAGCAGCCAGGGCGGGCGCTCCTCCTACGAGCAGTACTTC,CASSQGGRSSYEQYF
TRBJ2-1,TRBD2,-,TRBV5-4,TGTGCCAGCAGCTTCTCTAGCGGGATGGTAAATGAGCAGTTCTTC,CASSFSSGMVNEQFF
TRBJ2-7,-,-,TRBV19,TGTGCCAGTAGTACAGGCTCATACGAGCAGTACTTC,CASSTGSYEQYF
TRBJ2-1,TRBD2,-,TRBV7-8,TGTGCCAGCAGCTTAGCGCGGGAGCGGGAGGGTTCCCTTTCCTTCGACAATGAGCAGTTCTTC,CASSLAREREGSLSFDNEQFF
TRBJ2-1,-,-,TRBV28,TGTGCCAGCAGACCTACAGGGAAGAGGACCTACAATGAGCAGTTCTTC,CASRPTGKRTYNEQFF
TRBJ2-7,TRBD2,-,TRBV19,TGTGCCAGTAGTCCGCCTACTAGCGGGATCCACGAGCAGTACTTC,CASSPPTSGIHEQYF
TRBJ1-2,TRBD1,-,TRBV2,TGTGCCAGCAACCCCGGGCGACAGGGCTATGGCTACACCTTC,CASNPGRQGYGYTF
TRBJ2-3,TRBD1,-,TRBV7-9,TGTGCCAGCAGCGACACCCGGACAGGACGCACAGATACGCAGTATTTT,CASSDTRTGRTDTQYF
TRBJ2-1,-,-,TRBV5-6,TGTGCCAGCAGCTTGGGCACAGTCTCCTACAATGAGCAGTTCTTC,CASSLGTVSYNEQFF
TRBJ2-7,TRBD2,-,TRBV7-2,TGTGCCAGCAGCAAAAAGACTAGCGGGAGGGTCTACGAGCAGTACTTC,CASSKKTSGRVYEQYF
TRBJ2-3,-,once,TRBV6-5,TGTGCCAGCCGCCCCCCAGGGCAGGATACGCAGTATTTT,CASRPPGQDTQYF
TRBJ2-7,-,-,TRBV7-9,TGTTCCAGCAGCTTACCCGGGGTGGAGCAGTACTTC,CSSSLPGVEQYF
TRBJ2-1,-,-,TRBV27,TGTGCCAGCAGTTTTCGTGGTGGCGGTCCTTCCTACAATGAGCAGTTCTTC,CASSFRGGGPSYNEQFF
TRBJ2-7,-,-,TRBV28,TGTGCCAGCTCCCCCCGGTACTTC,CASSPRYF
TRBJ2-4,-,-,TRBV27,TGTGCCAGCAGTCCTGCCAAAAACAGTCAGTACTTC,CASSPAKNSQYF
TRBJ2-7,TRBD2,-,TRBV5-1,TGCGCCAGCAGCTTCGGGCTAGCGGGAGTCTTTTACGAGCAGTACTTC,CASSFGLAGVFYEQYF